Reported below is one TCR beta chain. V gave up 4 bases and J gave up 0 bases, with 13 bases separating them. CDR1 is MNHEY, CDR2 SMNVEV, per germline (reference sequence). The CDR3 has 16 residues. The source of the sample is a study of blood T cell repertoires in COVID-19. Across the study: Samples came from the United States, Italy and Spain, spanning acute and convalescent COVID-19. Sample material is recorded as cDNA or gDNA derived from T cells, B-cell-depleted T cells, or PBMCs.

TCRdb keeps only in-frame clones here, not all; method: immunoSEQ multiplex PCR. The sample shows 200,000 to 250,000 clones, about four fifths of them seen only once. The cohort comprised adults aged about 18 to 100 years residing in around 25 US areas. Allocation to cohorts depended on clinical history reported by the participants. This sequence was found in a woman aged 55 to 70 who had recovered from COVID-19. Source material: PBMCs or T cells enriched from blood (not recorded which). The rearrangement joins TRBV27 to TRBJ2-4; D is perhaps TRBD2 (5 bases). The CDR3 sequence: CASSSAGAVAKNIQYF. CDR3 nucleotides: TGTGCCAGCAGTTCGGCGGGTGCAGTAGCCAAAAACATTCAGTACTTC.